This TCR beta chain derives from a study of blood T cell repertoires in COVID-19. The CDR3 is 15 amino acids. V lost 3 bases and J lost 5, with 16 bases in between. CDR1 is SEHNR, CDR2 FQNEAQ, per germline (reference sequence). The method was immunoSEQ multiplex PCR; TCRdb's version includes in-frame clones alone and lacks a portion of them. The sample consists of some 400,000 clones, roughly nine tenths of them appearing once. The specimen was PBMCs or T cells enriched from blood (not recorded which). The chain couples TRBV7-9 to TRBJ1-2, with TRBD1 as a possible D gene (5 bases). This clonotype was obtained from a woman aged 30 to 39 who had recovered from COVID-19. Here the CDR3 DNA reads TGTGCCAGCAGCTTTACCCAAACAGGCCCGTATGGCTACACCTTC. Translation: CASSFTQTGPYGYTF.